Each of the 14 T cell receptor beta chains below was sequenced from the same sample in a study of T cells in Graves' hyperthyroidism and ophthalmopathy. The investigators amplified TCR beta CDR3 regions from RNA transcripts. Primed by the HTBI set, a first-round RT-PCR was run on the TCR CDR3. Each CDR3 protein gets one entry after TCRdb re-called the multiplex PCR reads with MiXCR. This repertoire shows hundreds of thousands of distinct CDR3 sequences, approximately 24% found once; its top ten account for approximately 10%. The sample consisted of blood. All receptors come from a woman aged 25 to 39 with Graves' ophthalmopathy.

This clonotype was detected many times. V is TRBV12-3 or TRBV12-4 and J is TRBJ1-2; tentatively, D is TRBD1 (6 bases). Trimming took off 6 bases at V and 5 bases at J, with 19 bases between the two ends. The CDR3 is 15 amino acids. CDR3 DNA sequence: TGTGCCAGCAGAAGAACTCTAACTCAGGGGTATGGCTACACCTTC. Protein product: CASRRTLTQGYGYTF.

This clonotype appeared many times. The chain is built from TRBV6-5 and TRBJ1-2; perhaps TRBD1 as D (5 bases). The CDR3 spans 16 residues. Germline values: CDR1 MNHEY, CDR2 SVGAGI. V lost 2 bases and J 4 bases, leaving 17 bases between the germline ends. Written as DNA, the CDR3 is TGTGCCAGCAGTTACAACCGTTTGACAGCTGCCTATGGCTACACCTTC. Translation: CASSYNRLTAAYGYTF.

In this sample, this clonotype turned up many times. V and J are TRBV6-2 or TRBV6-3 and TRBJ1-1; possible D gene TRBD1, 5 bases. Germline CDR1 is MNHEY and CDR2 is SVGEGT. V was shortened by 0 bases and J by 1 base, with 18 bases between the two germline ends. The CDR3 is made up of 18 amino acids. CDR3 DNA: TGTGCCAGCAGTTACTCGATCGGGCCAGGGTCGGGGAACACTGAAGCTTTCTTT. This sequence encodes CASSYSIGPGSGNTEAFF.

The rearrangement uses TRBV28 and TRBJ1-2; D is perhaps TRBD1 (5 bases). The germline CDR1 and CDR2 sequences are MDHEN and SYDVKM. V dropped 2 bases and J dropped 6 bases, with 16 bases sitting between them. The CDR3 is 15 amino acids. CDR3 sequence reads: CASSLNGARYDGYTF. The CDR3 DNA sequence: TGTGCCAGCAGTTTAAACGGGGCCCGGTACGATGGCTACACCTTC.

The CDR3 sequence is CSARYLREPHEQYF. CDR3 in DNA: TGCAGTGCTAGGTATCTGCGGGAGCCCCACGAGCAGTACTTC. The genes are TRBV20-1 and TRBJ2-7; 7 bases align to TRBD2. Germline CDR1 is DFQATT and CDR2 is SNEGSKA (reference sequence). This CDR3 is built from 14 residues. V shed 3 bases, J shed 5 bases, and the junction held 10 bases outside the gene matches.

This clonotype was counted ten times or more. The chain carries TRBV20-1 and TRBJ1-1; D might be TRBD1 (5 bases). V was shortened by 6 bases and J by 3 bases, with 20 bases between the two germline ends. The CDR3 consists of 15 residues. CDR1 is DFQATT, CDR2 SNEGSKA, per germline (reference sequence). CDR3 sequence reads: CSATSPTVFHTEAFF. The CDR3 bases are TGCAGTGCCACCTCTCCGACAGTCTTTCACACTGAAGCTTTCTTT.

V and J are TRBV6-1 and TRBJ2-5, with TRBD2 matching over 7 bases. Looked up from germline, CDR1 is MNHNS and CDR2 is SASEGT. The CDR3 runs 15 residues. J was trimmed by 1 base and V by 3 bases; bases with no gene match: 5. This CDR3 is CASSDGAGSQETQYF. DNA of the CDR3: TGTGCCAGCAGTGATGGAGCGGGGTCCCAAGAGACCCAGTACTTC.

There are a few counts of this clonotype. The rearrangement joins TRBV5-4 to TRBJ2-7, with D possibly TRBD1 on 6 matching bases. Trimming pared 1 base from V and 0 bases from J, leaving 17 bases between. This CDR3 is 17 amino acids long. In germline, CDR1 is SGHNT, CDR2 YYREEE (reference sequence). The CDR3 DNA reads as TGTGCCAGCAGCTTGAACTCCGGGACACTGAACTCCTACGAGCAGTACTTC. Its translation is CASSLNSGTLNSYEQYF.

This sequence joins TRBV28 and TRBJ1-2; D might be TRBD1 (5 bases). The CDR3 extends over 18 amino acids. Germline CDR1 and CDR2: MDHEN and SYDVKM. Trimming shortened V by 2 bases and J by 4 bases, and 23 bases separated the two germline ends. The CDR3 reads CASSLLPDSGALGYGYTF. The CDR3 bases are TGTGCCAGCAGTTTACTTCCCGACAGTGGAGCCTTAGGCTATGGCTACACCTTC.

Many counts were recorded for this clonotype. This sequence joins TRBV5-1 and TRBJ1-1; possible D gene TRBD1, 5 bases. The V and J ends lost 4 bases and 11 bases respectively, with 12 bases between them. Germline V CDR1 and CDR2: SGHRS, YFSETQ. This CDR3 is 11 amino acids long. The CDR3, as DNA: TGCGCCAGCAGCCAGGGAAGGCTGGCTTTCTTT. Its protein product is CASSQGRLAFF. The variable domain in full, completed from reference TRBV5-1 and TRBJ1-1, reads KAGVTQTPRYLIKTRGQQVTLSCSPISGHRSVSWYQQTPGQGLQFLFEYFSETQRNKGNFPGRFSGRQFSNSRSEMNVSTLELGDSALYLCASSQGRLAFFGQGTRLTVV.

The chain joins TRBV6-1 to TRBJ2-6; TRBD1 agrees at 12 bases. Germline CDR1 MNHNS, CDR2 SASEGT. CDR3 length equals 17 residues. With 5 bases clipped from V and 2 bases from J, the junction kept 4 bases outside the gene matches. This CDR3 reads CASSKGTGGTGANVLTF. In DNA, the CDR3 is TGTGCCAGCAGTAAAGGGACAGGGGGCACTGGGGCCAACGTCCTGACTTTC.

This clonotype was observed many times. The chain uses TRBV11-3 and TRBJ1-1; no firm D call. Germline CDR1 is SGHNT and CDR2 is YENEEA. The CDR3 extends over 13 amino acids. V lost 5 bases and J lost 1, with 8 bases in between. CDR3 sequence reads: CASSRKENTEAFF. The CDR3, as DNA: TGTGCCAGCAGCAGAAAGGAGAACACTGAAGCTTTCTTT.

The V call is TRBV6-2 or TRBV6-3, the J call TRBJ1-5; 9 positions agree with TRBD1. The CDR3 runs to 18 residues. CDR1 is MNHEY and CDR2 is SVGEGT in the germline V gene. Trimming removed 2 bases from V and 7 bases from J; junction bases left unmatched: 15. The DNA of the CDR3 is TGTGCCAGCAGTTACATACCCGGGACAGGGTCGTGGTTGCAGCCCCAGCATTTT. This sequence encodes CASSYIPGTGSWLQPQHF.

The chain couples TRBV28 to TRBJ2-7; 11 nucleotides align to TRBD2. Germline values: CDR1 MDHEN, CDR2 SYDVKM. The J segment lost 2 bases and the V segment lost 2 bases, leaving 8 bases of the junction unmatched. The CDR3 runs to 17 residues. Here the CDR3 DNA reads TGTGCCAGCAGTTTAAATAGCGGGGGGGGGTTACCCTACGAGCAGTACTTC. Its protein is CASSLNSGGGLPYEQYF.